A single sample gave rise to the 10 T cell receptor beta chains below, sequenced in a study of T cell changes during pregnancy in multiple sclerosis. Assay: immunoSEQ multiplex PCR; the TCRdb copy retains only in-frame clones and omits some. Here the sample spans around 45,000 clones, 90% being singletons. Source: CD4+ T cells from peripheral blood mononuclear cells, taken before pregnancy. The receptors stem from a female donor with multiple sclerosis, enrolled in a pregnancy study.

The rearrangement joins TRBV7-9 to TRBJ2-1; tentative D call: TRBD2 (6 bases). The ends were cut back, 5 bases at V and 3 bases at J, with 14 bases in the middle. The CDR3 length is 15 residues. Germline values: CDR1 SEHNR, CDR2 FQNEAQ (reference sequence). The CDR3 here is CASSPSPGLYNEQFF. The CDR3 coding sequence is TGTGCCAGCAGCCCATCACCGGGACTCTACAATGAGCAGTTCTTC.

This clone was counted once. V is TRBV28 and J is TRBJ2-1; D is possibly TRBD1 (6 bases). Germline CDR1 and CDR2: MDHEN and SYDVKM. V gave up 5 bases and J gave up 10 bases, with 12 bases separating them. This CDR3 spans 12 amino acids. The DNA for the CDR3 is TGTGCCAGCAGTATCGGACAGAGCGAGCAGTTCTTC. Translating it yields CASSIGQSEQFF.

The genes are TRBV5-1 and TRBJ2-7; 8 nucleotides line up with TRBD1. Germline values: CDR1 SGHRS, CDR2 YFSETQ. This CDR3 contains 17 residues. V shed 4 bases and J 0 bases; nucleotides not matched to a gene: 12. As DNA, the CDR3 is TGCGCCAGCAGCCCGGTAAAGGTGGGGACAGGCTCCTACGAGCAGTACTTC. Amino acid sequence: CASSPVKVGTGSYEQYF.

The chain is built from TRBV6-5 and TRBJ2-2; 12 bases are shared with TRBD2. This CDR3 spans 15 amino acids. CDR1 is MNHEY and CDR2 is SVGAGI in the germline V gene. V trimming: 7 bases; J trimming: 6 bases; junction bases outside the gene matches: 6. The DNA of the CDR3 is TGTGCCAGCACTCTAGCGGGGGGGCTGCCCGGGGAGCTGTTTTTT. It yields the protein CASTLAGGLPGELFF.

The chain carries TRBV18 and TRBJ1-5, with 10 bases aligning to TRBD1. V lost 4 bases, J lost 4 bases, and 4 bases stayed unmatched. CDR3 length equals 15 residues. From germline, CDR1 is KGHSH and CDR2 LQKENI. CDR3 DNA sequence: TGTGCCAGCTCACTAGACAGGGGGCGGAATCAGCCCCAGCATTTT. Translation: CASSLDRGRNQPQHF.

This chain connects TRBV28 to TRBJ2-1; TRBD2 matches at 9 bases. Germline CDR1 and CDR2: MDHEN and SYDVKM. This CDR3 has 17 amino acids. With 5 bases clipped from V and 7 bases from J, the junction kept 15 bases outside the gene matches. As DNA, the CDR3 is TGTGCCAGCAGTACCCTATATCGAGCGGGAGGTCGGAATGAGCAGTTCTTC. Amino acids: CASSTLYRAGGRNEQFF.

J is TRBJ1-5 and V is TRBV19; D remains ambiguous. The V gene's germline CDR1 is LNHDA and CDR2 SQIVND (reference sequence). With 3 bases removed from V and 3 bases from J, the gap between germline ends came to 18 bases. The length of the CDR3 is 17 residues. This CDR3 reads CASSIQQAVPHNQPQHF. DNA of the CDR3: TGTGCCAGTAGTATTCAGCAGGCAGTACCTCACAATCAGCCCCAGCATTTT.

This clone is a singleton in its sample. This chain joins TRBV6-5 and TRBJ2-1, with 9 bases matching TRBD1. Unmatched junction bases numbered 8, after V lost 2 bases and J lost 6 bases. Germline-derived CDR1 and CDR2 are MNHEY and SVGAGI. The CDR3 consists of 16 residues. The CDR3 here is CASSYAGQGFINEQFF. CDR3 DNA: TGTGCCAGCAGTTACGCTGGACAGGGGTTTATCAATGAGCAGTTCTTC.

V and J are TRBV7-8 and TRBJ1-2, with D tentatively TRBD1 (6 bases). From germline, CDR1 is SGHVS and CDR2 FQNEAQ. Trimming took off 3 bases at V and 2 bases at J, with 7 bases between the two ends. The CDR3 has 13 amino acids. The CDR3: CASSFQGNYGYTF. The CDR3 region has the DNA TGTGCCAGCAGCTTCCAGGGGAACTATGGCTACACCTTC. The full variable domain, rest sourced from reference TRBV7-8 and TRBJ1-2, is GAGVSQSPRYKVAKRGQDVALRCDPISGHVSLFWYQQALGQGPEFLTYFQNEAQLDKSGLPSDRFFAERPEGSVSTLKIQRTQQEDSAVYLCASSFQGNYGYTFGSGTRLTVV.

The rearrangement joins TRBV9 to TRBJ2-1; 8 bases are a match to TRBD2. This CDR3 region has 15 residues. Germline trimming cut 4 bases from V and 9 bases from J; bases unmatched to any gene: 12. CDR1 and CDR2 from the germline V gene are SGDLS and YYNGEE. CDR3 sequence: CASSPDNGRAGEQFF. The DNA for the CDR3 is TGTGCCAGCAGCCCAGACAACGGGAGGGCCGGTGAGCAGTTCTTC. The variable domain in full, with the rest retrieved from reference TRBV9 and TRBJ2-1, is DSGVTQTPKHLITATGQRVTLRCSPRSGDLSVYWYQQSLDQGLQFLIQYYNGEERAKGNILERFSAQQFPDLHSELNLSSLELGDSALYFCASSPDNGRAGEQFFGPGTRLTVL.